This is a list of T cell receptor beta chains from one sample in a study of regulatory T cells in long-lasting Graves disease. TCRdb reanalysed the multiplex PCR reads using MiXCR and keeps one entry per CDR3 protein. The sample yields roughly 400,000 distinct CDR3 sequences, 20% to 25% seen once. The source was peripheral blood mononuclear cells (PBMCs), collected when the disease was refractory, from a patient treated with antithyroid drugs. The source is a female donor with Graves disease. The CDR3 runs from the conserved cysteine through the conserved F or W. A D gene is named only where the DNA matches it firmly. Clone size is not always given. Where it is, it says once, few, many or a class for expanded clones.

j_gene,v_gene,d_gene,abundance,CDR3aa,CDR3nt
TRBJ2-7,TRBV3-1,NA,many,CASSLTGSGSYEQYF,TGTGCCAGCAGCCTTACAGGGAGTGGCTCCTACGAGCAGTACTTC
TRBJ2-5,TRBV20-1,TRBD2,NA,CSATPPGLAVGYRETQYF,TGCAGTGCTACCCCCCCGGGACTAGCGGTGGGGTATAGGGAGACCCAGTACTTC
TRBJ2-7,TRBV20-1,TRBD1,many,CSARTGTYEQYF,TGCAGTGCAAGGACAGGTACCTACGAGCAGTACTTC
TRBJ2-2,TRBV5-1,NA,NA,CASSSGQPDTGELFF,TGCGCCAGCAGCTCCGGACAGCCGGACACCGGGGAGCTGTTTTTT
TRBJ2-2,TRBV19,TRBD1,NA,CASSIIIRTGKNTGELFF,TGTGCCAGTAGTATTATTATTCGGACAGGGAAAAATACCGGGGAGCTGTTTTTT
TRBJ2-7,TRBV7-6,NA,many,CASSLGRRGFGDEQYF,TGTGCCAGCAGCTTAGGGCGTCGGGGGTTCGGCGACGAGCAGTACTTC
TRBJ2-7,TRBV10-3,NA,many,CAISDRAYEQYF,TGTGCCATCAGTGACAGGGCCTACGAGCAGTACTTC
TRBJ1-1,TRBV12-3/TRBV12-4,NA,few,CASSTAGYTEAFF,TGTGCCAGCAGTACCGCAGGTTACACTGAAGCTTTCTTT
TRBJ2-5,TRBV3-1,NA,many,CASRPDRTRETQYF,TGTGCCAGCAGACCGGACCGGACGAGGGAGACCCAGTACTTC
TRBJ2-7,TRBV3-1,NA,few,CASSQTDRSEQYF,TGTGCCAGCAGCCAGACTGACAGGAGTGAGCAGTACTTC
TRBJ2-2,TRBV19,NA,NA,CASSLSSRPTGELFF,TGTGCCAGTAGTCTCTCTAGCCGCCCCACCGGGGAGCTGTTTTTT
TRBJ2-3,TRBV7-8,TRBD2,NA,CASSLAWTSGSADTQYF,TGTGCCAGCAGCTTAGCCTGGACTAGCGGGAGTGCAGATACGCAGTATTTT
TRBJ2-7,TRBV3-1,TRBD2,NA,CASSKLGLATTYEQYF,TGTGCCAGCAGCAAACTGGGACTAGCAACCACCTACGAGCAGTACTTC
TRBJ2-5,TRBV27,NA,many,CASSPGVGGQETQYF,TGTGCCAGCAGTCCCGGGGTTGGGGGTCAAGAGACCCAGTACTTC
TRBJ2-3,TRBV5-8,NA,NA,CASSTRPSASTDTQYF,TGTGCCAGCAGCACAAGACCTAGTGCTAGCACAGATACGCAGTATTTT
TRBJ2-4,TRBV12-3/TRBV12-4,NA,many,CASTSGGIAKNIQYF,TGTGCCAGCACTTCCGGCGGCATAGCCAAAAACATTCAGTACTTC
TRBJ2-5,TRBV5-1,TRBD1,NA,CASSPREGAGETQYF,TGCGCCAGCAGCCCGAGAGAGGGGGCTGGAGAGACCCAGTACTTC
TRBJ2-7,TRBV11-2,NA,few,CASSLGDTLRYSYEQYF,TGTGCCAGCAGCTTAGGGGACACCCTTCGATACTCCTACGAGCAGTACTTC
TRBJ2-3,TRBV5-1,NA,NA,CASTLGLRGDTQYF,TGCGCCAGCACCCTTGGGCTTAGAGGAGATACGCAGTATTTT
TRBJ2-7,TRBV7-2,NA,NA,CASNRDTSSYEQYF,TGTGCCAGCAACCGGGACACGAGCTCCTACGAGCAGTACTTC
TRBJ2-7,TRBV20-1,TRBD1,NA,CSANRDRGSNEQYF,TGCAGTGCAAACCGGGACAGGGGTTCCAACGAGCAGTACTTC
TRBJ1-5,TRBV30,NA,NA,CAWSWSGQGQPQHF,TGTGCCTGGAGTTGGTCGGGACAAGGACAGCCCCAGCATTTT
TRBJ2-7,TRBV12-3/TRBV12-4,TRBD2,many,CASSLGLAGGYEQYF,TGTGCCAGCAGCTTAGGACTAGCGGGAGGATACGAGCAGTACTTC
TRBJ2-1,TRBV3-1,NA,once,CASSQDVPNEQFF,TGTGCCAGCAGCCAAGATGTGCCCAATGAGCAGTTCTTC
TRBJ1-4,TRBV12-3/TRBV12-4,NA,many,CASSSPGEGFSEKLFF,TGTGCCAGCAGTTCCCCTGGGGAGGGATTTTCGGAAAAACTGTTTTTT
TRBJ2-2,TRBV27,NA,many,CASSLREPNTGELFF,TGTGCCAGCAGTCTGAGGGAGCCAAACACCGGGGAGCTGTTTTTT
TRBJ1-2,TRBV28,NA,many,CASSLGRSNYGYTF,TGTGCCAGCTCCCTGGGGAGGTCTAACTATGGCTACACCTTC
TRBJ2-5,TRBV19,NA,few,CASGYQDGETQYF,TGTGCCAGTGGCTATCAGGACGGAGAGACCCAGTACTTC
TRBJ2-3,TRBV28,NA,few,CASVRGVDTQYF,TGTGCCAGCGTACGCGGTGTAGATACGCAGTATTTT
TRBJ1-5,TRBV19,TRBD1,NA,CAVKSTGLAQPQHF,TGTGCCGTAAAATCGACAGGGTTAGCTCAGCCCCAGCATTTT
TRBJ1-4,TRBV2,TRBD1,many,CASRGQYRGLKTNEKLFF,TGTGCCAGCAGGGGACAGTACAGGGGGTTAAAGACTAATGAAAAACTGTTTTTT
TRBJ2-7,TRBV28,NA,NA,CASSSAGSARENEQYF,TGTGCCAGCAGTTCCGCGGGATCGGCCCGGGAAAACGAGCAGTACTTC
TRBJ1-4,TRBV7-2,TRBD1,NA,CASSWRTGTNEKLFF,TGTGCCAGCAGCTGGAGGACAGGGACAAATGAAAAACTGTTTTTT
TRBJ2-1,TRBV27,TRBD1,NA,CASMEDRTSYNEQFF,TGTGCCAGCATGGAGGACAGGACTTCTTACAATGAGCAGTTCTTC
TRBJ1-1,TRBV27,NA,NA,CASSSRPFWYTEAFF,TGTGCCAGCAGTTCCCGTCCTTTTTGGTACACTGAAGCTTTCTTT
TRBJ2-2,TRBV29-1,TRBD2,few,CSVGRTSGANTGELFF,TGCAGCGTTGGGAGGACTAGCGGGGCGAACACCGGGGAGCTGTTTTTT
TRBJ1-5,TRBV6-1,NA,many,CASSPTRGSQPQHF,TGTGCCAGCAGTCCTACCAGGGGCAGCCAGCCCCAGCATTTT